This T cell receptor (beta chain) was observed in a study of shared clonotypes between healthy human individuals. A remark on this clone: The antigen is unknown.

General study points: Clonotypes that were shared across a handful of donors made up approximately 5% of naive CD4 clonotypes.

CD45RO-negative CD8 cells positively selected for CCR7 made up the naive population, which excluded terminally differentiated effector memory CD45RA+ cells. TCRdb's table, derived via immunoSEQ multiplex PCR, lists solely in-frame clones and lacks some. The sample includes about 1,800,000 clones, about 95% of them seen just once. Germline lookup yields CDR1 ENHRY and CDR2 SYGVKD. Trimming removed 3 bases at V and 3 bases at J, with 18 bases between. The CDR3 consists of 18 residues. The genes are TRBV10-3 and TRBJ2-6; D assignment may be TRBD1 or TRBD2 (5 bases each). The TCR was taken from a man younger than 35 in good health. The source material was naive CD8+ T cells sorted from blood. CDR3 residues: CAISEGTPRILGANVLTF. CDR3 coding DNA: TGTGCCATCAGTGAAGGGACGCCCCGTATACTTGGGGCCAACGTCCTGACTTTC.